The source of this T cell receptor beta chain is a study of human T cells and chemical hapten exposure. The time point was: patch test 2, 6 weeks after DPC sensitization. The treatment: therapeutic diphenylcyclopropenone sensitization with weekly scalp DPC. TCRdb reanalysed the RACE reads using MiXCR and keeps one entry per CDR3 protein. This sample has tens of thousands of distinct CDR3 sequences, with approximately 3.3% found just once. This CDR3 has 17 residues. V lost 1 base to trimming and J lost 7 bases, with 20 bases between them. Germline V lookup: CDR1 MNHEY, CDR2 SVGEGT. Source: whole blood, taken in connection with sensitization to the hapten diphenylcyclopropenone (DPC). This chain connects TRBV6-2 or TRBV6-3 to TRBJ2-1; perhaps TRBD2 as D (5 bases). The origin of this receptor is a man in his forties with alopecia areata. Some clones in this sample may be carry-over from other donors' samples. The CDR3 here is CASSYFTLAQTGNEQFF. CDR3 DNA: TGTGCCAGCAGTTACTTCACGTTAGCGCAAACTGGGAATGAGCAGTTCTTC.